Sequencing of this TCR beta chain was carried out in a study of T cell changes during pregnancy in multiple sclerosis. TCRdb keeps only in-frame clones here, not all; method: immunoSEQ multiplex PCR. The data show 40,000 to 50,000 clones, 90% to 95% seen once. The CDR3 runs 15 residues. Germline loops: CDR1 LNHDA, CDR2 SQIVND (reference sequence). V lost 6 bases and J lost 0; bases outside the gene matches: 4. V gene TRBV19 combines with J gene TRBJ2-1; 8 bases map to TRBD1. The source was CD8+ T cells from peripheral blood mononuclear cells, collected after pregnancy. The receptor was isolated from a female donor with multiple sclerosis, enrolled in a pregnancy study. The CDR3 is CASSWTGSSYNEQFF. The CDR3 nucleotides are TGTGCCAGTAGCTGGACAGGGAGCTCCTACAATGAGCAGTTCTTC.